This T cell receptor beta chain was captured by sequencing in a study of blood T cell repertoires in COVID-19. In the study overall: Donors in the United States, Italy and Spain gave samples during acute or convalescent COVID-19.

V was pared by 6 bases and J by 4 bases, with 10 bases between. This CDR3 contains 13 residues. Looked up from germline, CDR1 is MNHEY and CDR2 is SVGAGI. Clones were read by immunoSEQ multiplex PCR, and TCRdb kept only the in-frame ones, dropping some. Of 200,000 to 250,000 clones listed, approximately 80% are singletons. Material: PBMCs or T cells enriched from blood (not recorded which). The genes are TRBV6-5 and TRBJ1-5, with D perhaps matching TRBD1 (5 bases). The source of this sequence is a man aged 60-69 years who had recovered from COVID-19. The CDR3 region is CASSPGGNQPQHF. In nucleotides, the CDR3 is TGTGCCAGCAGCCCCGGGGGTAATCAGCCCCAGCATTTT.